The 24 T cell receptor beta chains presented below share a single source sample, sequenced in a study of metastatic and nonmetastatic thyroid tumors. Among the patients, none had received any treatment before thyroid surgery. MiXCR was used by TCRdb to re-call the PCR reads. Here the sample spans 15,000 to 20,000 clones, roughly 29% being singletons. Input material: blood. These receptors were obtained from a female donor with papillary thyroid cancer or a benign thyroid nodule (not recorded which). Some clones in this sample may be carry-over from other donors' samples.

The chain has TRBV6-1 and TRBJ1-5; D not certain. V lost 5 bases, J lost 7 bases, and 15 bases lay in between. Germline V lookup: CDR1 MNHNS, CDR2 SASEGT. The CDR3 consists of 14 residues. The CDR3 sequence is CASSNEGSAQPQHF. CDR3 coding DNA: TGTGCCAGCAGTAATGAGGGTTCAGCCCAGCCCCAGCATTTT.

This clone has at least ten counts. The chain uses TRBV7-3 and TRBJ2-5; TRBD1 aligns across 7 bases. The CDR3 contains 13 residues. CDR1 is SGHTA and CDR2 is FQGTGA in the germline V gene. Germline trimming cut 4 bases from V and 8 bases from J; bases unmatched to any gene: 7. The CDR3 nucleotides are TGTGCCAGCAGCTCCCATTCAGGGGGAACCCAGTACTTC. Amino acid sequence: CASSSHSGGTQYF. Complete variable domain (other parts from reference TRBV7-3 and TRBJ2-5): GAGVSQTPSNKVTEKGKYVELRCDPISGHTALYWYRQSLGQGPEFLIYFQGTGAADDSGLPNDRFFAVRPEGSVSTLKIQRTERGDSAVYLCASSSHSGGTQYFGPGTRLLVL.

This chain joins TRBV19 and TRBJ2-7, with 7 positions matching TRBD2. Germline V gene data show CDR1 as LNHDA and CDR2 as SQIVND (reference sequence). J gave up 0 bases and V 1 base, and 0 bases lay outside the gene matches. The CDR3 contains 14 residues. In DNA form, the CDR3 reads TGTGCCAGTAGTATAGCGGGAGGCTCCTACGAGCAGTACTTC. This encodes CASSIAGGSYEQYF.

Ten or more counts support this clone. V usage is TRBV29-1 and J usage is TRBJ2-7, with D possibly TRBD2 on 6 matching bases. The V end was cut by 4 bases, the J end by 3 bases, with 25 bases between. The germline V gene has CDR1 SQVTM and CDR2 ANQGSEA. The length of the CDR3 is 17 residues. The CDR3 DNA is TGCAGCGTTGCGACGTTGGGGTCGGGGGAAAGAGTCTACGAGCAGTACTTC. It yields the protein CSVATLGSGERVYEQYF.

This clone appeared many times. The CDR3 coding sequence is TGTGCCAGCAGTCAGGGTGTACATGGCTACACCTTC. The encoded protein is CASSQGVHGYTF. The chain joins TRBV3-1 to TRBJ1-2, with D possibly being TRBD1 (5 bases). Trimming stripped 6 bases from V and 6 bases from J, with 11 bases between. The length of the CDR3 is 12 residues. The germline V gene encodes CDR1 LGHDT and CDR2 YNNKEL (reference sequence).

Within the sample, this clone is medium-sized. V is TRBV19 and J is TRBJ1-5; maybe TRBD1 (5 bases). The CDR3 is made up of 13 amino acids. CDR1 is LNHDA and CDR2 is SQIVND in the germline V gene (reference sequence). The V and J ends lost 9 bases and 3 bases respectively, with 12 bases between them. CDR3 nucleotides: TGTGCCAGCCAAGGACAACACAATCAGCCCCAGCATTTT. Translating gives CASQGQHNQPQHF.

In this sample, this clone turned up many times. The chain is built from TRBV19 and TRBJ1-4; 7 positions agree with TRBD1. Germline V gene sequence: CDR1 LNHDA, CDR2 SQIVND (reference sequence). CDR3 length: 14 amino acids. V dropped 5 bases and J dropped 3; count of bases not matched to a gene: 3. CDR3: CASSLGTANEKLFF. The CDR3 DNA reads TGTGCCAGTAGTCTCGGGACAGCTAATGAAAAACTGTTTTTT.

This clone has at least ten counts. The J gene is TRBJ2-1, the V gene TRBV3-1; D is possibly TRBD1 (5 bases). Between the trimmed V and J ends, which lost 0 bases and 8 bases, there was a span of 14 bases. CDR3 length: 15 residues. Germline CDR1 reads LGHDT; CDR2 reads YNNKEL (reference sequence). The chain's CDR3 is CASSQDRQGVDEQFF. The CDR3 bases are TGTGCCAGCAGCCAAGACCGCCAGGGTGTGGATGAGCAGTTCTTC.

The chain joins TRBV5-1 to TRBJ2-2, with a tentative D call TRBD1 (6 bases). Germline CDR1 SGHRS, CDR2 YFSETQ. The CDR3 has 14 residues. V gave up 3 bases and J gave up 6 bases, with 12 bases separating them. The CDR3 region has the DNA TGCGCCAGCAGCTCACAGGGTCCGGCCGGGGAGCTGTTTTTT. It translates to CASSSQGPAGELFF.

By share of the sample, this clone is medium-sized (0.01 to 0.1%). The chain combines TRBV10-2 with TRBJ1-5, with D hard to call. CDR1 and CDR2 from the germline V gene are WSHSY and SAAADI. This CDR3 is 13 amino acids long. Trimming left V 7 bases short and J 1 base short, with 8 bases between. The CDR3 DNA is TGCGCCAGCACCGCAGGAAGCAATCAGCCCCAGCATTTT. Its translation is CASTAGSNQPQHF.

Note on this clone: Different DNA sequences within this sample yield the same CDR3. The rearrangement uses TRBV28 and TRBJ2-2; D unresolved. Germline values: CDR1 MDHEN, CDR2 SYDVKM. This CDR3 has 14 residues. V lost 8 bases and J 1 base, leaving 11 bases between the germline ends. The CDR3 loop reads CASLSGGNTGELFF. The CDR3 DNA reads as TGTGCCAGCCTTTCCGGTGGGAACACCGGGGAGCTGTTTTTT.

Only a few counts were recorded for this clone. CDR3 loop: CASSAEGNYGYTF. The CDR3 DNA follows: TGTGCCAGCAGCGCGGAGGGAAACTATGGCTACACCTTC. This chain uses TRBV27 with TRBJ1-2; the D is unclear. V was shortened by 6 bases and J by 2 bases, with 10 bases between the two germline ends. In germline, CDR1 is MNHEY, CDR2 SMNVEV (reference sequence). The CDR3 contains 13 residues.

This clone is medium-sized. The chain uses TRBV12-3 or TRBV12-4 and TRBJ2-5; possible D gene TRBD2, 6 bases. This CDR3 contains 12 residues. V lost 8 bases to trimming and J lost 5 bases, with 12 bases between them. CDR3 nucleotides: TGTGCCAGCCGGTGGAGGGAGGAGACCCAGTACTTC. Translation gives CASRWREETQYF.

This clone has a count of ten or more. CDR3 bases: TGTGCCAGCAGCTTCTTAGGGGATCAGCCCCAGCATTTT. Protein product: CASSFLGDQPQHF. The chain recombines TRBV7-2 with TRBJ1-5, with D possibly matching TRBD1 (5 bases). Germline V gene data show CDR1 as SGHTA and CDR2 as FQGNSA. V lost 3 bases to trimming and J lost 5 bases, with 8 bases between them. The CDR3 length is 13 residues.

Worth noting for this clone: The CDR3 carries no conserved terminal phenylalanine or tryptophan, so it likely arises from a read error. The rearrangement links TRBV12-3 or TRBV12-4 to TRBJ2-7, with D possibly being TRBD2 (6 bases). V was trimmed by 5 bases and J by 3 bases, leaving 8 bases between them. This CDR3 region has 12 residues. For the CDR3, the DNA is TGTGCCAGCAGTAGACTAGACTACGAGCAGTACTTA. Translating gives CASSRLDYEQYL.

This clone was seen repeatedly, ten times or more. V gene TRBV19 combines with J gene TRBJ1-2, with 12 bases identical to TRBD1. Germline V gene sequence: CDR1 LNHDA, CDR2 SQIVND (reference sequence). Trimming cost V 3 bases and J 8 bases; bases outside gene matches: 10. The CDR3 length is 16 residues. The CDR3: CASSIPPGQGAEGYTF. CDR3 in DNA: TGTGCCAGTAGTATTCCCCCGGGACAGGGGGCGGAAGGCTACACCTTC.

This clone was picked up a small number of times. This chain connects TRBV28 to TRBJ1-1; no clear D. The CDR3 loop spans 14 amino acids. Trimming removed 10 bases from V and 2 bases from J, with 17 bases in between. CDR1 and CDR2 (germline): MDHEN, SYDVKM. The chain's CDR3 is CATGPGRLNTEAFF. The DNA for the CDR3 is TGTGCCACCGGCCCGGGGAGACTCAACACTGAAGCTTTCTTT.

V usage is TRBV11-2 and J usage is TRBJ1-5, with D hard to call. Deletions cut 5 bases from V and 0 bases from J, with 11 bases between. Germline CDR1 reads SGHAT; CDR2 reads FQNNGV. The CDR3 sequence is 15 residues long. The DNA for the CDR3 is TGTGCCAGCAGCCCCGAGACGTATAGCAATCAGCCCCAGCATTTT. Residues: CASSPETYSNQPQHF. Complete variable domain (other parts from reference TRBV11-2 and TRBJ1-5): EAGVAQSPRYKIIEKRQSVAFWCNPISGHATLYWYQQILGQGPKLLIQFQNNGVVDDSQLPKDRFSAERLKGVDSTLKIQPAKLEDSAVYLCASSPETYSNQPQHFGDGTRLSIL.

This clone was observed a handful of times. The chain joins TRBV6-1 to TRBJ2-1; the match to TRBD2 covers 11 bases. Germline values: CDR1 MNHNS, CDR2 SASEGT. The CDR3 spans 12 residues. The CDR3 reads CAGTSGYNEQFF. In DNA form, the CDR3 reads TGTGCGGGGACTAGCGGATACAATGAGCAGTTCTTC.

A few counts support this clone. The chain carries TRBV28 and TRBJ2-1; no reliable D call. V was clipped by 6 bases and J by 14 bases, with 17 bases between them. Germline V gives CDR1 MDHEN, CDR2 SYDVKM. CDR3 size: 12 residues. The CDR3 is CASRTKTPLKFF. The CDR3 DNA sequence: TGTGCCAGCAGAACCAAGACTCCTCTTAAGTTCTTC.

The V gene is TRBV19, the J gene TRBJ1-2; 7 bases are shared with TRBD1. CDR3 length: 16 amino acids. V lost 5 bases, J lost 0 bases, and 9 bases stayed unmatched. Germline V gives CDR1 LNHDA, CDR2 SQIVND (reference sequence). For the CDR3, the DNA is TGTGCCAGTAGTTCGGGACAGTTTTCTACTAACTATGGCTACACCTTC. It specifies CASSSGQFSTNYGYTF.

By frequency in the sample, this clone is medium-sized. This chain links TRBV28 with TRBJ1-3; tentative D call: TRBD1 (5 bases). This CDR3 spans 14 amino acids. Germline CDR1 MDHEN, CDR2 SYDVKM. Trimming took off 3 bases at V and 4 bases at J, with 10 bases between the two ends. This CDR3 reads CASSFVQAGNTIYF. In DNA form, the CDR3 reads TGTGCCAGCAGTTTCGTACAGGCCGGAAACACCATATATTTT.

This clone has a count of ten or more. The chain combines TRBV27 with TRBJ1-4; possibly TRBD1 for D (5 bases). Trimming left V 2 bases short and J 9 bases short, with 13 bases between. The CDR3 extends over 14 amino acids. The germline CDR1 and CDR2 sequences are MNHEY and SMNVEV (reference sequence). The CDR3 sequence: CASSLGPGWKKLFF. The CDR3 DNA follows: TGTGCCAGCAGTTTAGGGCCAGGGTGGAAAAAACTGTTTTTT.

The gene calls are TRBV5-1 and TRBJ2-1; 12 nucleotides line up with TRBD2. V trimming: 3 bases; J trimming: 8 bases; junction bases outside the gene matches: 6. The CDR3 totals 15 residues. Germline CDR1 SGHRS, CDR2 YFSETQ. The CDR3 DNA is TGCGCCAGCAGCTGGGCTAGCGGGGGGGCCTATGAGCAGTTCTTC. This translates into CASSWASGGAYEQFF.